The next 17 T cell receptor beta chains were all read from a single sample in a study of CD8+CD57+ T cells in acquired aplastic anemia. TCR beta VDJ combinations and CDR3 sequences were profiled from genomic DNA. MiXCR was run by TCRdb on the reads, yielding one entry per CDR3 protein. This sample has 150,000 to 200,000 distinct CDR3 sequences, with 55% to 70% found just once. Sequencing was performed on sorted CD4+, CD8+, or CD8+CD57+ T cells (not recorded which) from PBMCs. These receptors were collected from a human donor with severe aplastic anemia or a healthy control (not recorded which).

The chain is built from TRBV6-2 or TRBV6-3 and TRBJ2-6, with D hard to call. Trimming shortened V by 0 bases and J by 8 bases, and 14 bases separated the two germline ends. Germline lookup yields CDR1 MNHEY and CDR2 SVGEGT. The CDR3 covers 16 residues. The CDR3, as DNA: TGTGCCAGCAGTTACTCTCCCTCCGTCCCACCCAACGTCCTGACTTTC. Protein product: CASSYSPSVPPNVLTF.

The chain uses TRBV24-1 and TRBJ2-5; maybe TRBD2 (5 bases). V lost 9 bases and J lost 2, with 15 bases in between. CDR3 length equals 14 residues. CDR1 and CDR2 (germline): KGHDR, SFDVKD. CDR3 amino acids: CATRRGLYQETQYF. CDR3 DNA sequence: TGTGCCACCCGTCGGGGTTTATATCAAGAGACCCAGTACTTC.

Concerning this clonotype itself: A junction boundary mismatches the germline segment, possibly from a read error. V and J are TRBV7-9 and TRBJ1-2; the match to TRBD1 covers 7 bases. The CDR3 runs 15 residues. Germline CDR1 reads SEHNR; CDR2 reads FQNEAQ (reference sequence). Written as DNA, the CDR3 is TGTGCCAGCAGTTACCCGGGACAGCTAAACTTTGGCTACACCTTC. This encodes CASSYPGQLNFGYTF.

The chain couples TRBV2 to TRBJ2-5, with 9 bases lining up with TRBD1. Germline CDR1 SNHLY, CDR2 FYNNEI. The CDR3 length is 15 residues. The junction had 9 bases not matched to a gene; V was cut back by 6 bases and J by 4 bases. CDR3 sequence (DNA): TGTGCCAGCAGCCCTCGGACAGGGGATGTAGAGACCCAGTACTTC. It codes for CASSPRTGDVETQYF.

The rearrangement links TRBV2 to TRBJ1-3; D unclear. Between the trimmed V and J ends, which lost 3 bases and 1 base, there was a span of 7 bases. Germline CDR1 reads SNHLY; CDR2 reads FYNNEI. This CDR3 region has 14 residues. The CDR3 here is CASSDAASGNTIYF. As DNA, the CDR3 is TGTGCCAGCAGTGACGCGGCTTCTGGAAACACCATATATTTT.

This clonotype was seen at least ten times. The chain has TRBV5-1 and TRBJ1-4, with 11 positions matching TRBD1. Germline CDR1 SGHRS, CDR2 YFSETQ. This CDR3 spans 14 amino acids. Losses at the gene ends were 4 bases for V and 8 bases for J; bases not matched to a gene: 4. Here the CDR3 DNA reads TGCGCCAGCAGCACGGACAGGGGGCGCGAAAAACTGTTTTTT. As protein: CASSTDRGREKLFF.

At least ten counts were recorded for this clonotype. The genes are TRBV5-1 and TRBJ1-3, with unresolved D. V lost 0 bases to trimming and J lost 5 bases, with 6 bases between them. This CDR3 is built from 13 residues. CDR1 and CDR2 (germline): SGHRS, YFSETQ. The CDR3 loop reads CASSLDWRNTIYF. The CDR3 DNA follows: TGCGCCAGCAGCTTGGACTGGCGAAACACCATATATTTT. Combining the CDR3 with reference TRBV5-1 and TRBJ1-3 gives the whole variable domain KAGVTQTPRYLIKTRGQQVTLSCSPISGHRSVSWYQQTPGQGLQFLFEYFSETQRNKGNFPGRFSGRQFSNSRSEMNVSTLELGDSALYLCASSLDWRNTIYFGEGSWLTVV.

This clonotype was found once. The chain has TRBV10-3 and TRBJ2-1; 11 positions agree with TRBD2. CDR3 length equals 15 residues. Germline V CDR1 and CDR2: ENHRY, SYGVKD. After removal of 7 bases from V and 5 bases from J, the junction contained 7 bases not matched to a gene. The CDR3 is CAIIGSSGGNNEQFF. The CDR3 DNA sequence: TGTGCCATCATCGGTTCTAGCGGGGGGAACAATGAGCAGTTCTTC.

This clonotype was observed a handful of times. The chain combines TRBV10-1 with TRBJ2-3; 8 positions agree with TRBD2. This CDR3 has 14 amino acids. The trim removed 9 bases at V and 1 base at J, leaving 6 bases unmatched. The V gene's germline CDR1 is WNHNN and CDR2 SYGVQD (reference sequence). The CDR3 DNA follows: TGCGCCAGGTCCCGGCGGGGGGGCACAGATACGCAGTATTTT. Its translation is CARSRRGGTDTQYF.

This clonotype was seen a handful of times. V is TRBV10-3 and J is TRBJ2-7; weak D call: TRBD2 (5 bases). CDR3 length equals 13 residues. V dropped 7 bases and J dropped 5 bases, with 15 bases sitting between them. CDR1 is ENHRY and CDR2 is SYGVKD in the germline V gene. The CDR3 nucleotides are TGTGCCATCAAGGGCGGGCTAGCTGACGAGCAGTACTTC. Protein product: CAIKGGLADEQYF.

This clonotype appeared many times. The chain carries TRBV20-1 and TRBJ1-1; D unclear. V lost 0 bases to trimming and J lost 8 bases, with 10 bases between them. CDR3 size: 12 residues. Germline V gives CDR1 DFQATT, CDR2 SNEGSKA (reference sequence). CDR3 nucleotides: TGCAGTGCTAGAGATCTTGGCCCCGAAGCTTTCTTT. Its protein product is CSARDLGPEAFF.

CDR3 residues: CATRDRGIQPQHF. DNA for the CDR3: TGTGCCACTAGAGACAGGGGTATTCAGCCCCAGCATTTT. V and J are TRBV19 and TRBJ1-5; 8 bases agree with TRBD1. Germline V gene lookup returns CDR1 LNHDA and CDR2 SQIVND (reference sequence). The CDR3 length is 13 residues. Losses at the gene ends were 10 bases for V and 6 bases for J; bases not matched to a gene: 8.

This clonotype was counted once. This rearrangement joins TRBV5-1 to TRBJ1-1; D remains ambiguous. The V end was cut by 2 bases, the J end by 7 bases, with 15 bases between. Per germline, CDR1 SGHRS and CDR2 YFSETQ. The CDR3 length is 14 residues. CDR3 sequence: CASSLGSGIDEAFF. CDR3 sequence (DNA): TGCGCCAGCAGCTTAGGTTCTGGGATAGATGAAGCTTTCTTT. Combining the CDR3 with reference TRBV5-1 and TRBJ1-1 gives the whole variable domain KAGVTQTPRYLIKTRGQQVTLSCSPISGHRSVSWYQQTPGQGLQFLFEYFSETQRNKGNFPGRFSGRQFSNSRSEMNVSTLELGDSALYLCASSLGSGIDEAFFGQGTRLTVV.

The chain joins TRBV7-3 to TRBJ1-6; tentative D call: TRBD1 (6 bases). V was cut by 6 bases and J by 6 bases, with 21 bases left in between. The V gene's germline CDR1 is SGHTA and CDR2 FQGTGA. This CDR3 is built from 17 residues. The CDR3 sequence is CASSDLNNRVGNSPLHF. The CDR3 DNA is TGTGCCAGCAGTGACCTCAACAACAGGGTTGGTAATTCACCCCTCCACTTT. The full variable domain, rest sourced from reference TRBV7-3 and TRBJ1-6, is GAGVSQTPSNKVTEKGKYVELRCDPISGHTALYWYRQSLGQGPEFLIYFQGTGAADDSGLPNDRFFAVRPEGSVSTLKIQRTERGDSAVYLCASSDLNNRVGNSPLHFGNGTRLTVT.

In DNA form, the CDR3 reads TGTGCCAGCAGCCGACTAGCGGGCATCCAAGAGACCCAGTACTTC. Its translation is CASSRLAGIQETQYF. The rearrangement uses TRBV7-2 and TRBJ2-5; 10 bases are a match to TRBD2. Germline V gives CDR1 SGHTA, CDR2 FQGNSA. The CDR3 extends over 15 amino acids. V shed 5 bases, J shed 1 base, and the junction held 4 bases outside the gene matches. Drawing the rest from reference TRBV7-2 and TRBJ2-5, the complete variable domain is GAGVSQSPSNKVTEKGKDVELRCDPISGHTALYWYRQSLGQGLEFLIYFQGNSAPDKSGLPSDRFSAERTGGSVSTLTIQRTQQEDSAVYLCASSRLAGIQETQYFGPGTRLLVL.

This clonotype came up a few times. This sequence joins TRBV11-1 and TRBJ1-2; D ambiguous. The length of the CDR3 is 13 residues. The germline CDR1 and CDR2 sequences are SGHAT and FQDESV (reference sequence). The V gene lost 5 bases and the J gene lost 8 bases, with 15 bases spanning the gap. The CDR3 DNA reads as TGTGCCAGCAGCGCTTATCCGATGGGCGGCTACACCTTC. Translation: CASSAYPMGGYTF.

CDR3 loop: CASSAKGLAGVETQYF. The DNA for the CDR3 is TGTGCCAGCAGCGCAAAAGGACTAGCGGGGGTAGAGACCCAGTACTTC. The chain combines TRBV7-9 with TRBJ2-5; 13 bases line up with TRBD2. V shed 5 bases, J shed 4 bases, and the junction held 7 bases outside the gene matches. CDR3 size: 16 residues. In germline, CDR1 is SEHNR, CDR2 FQNEAQ (reference sequence).